This T cell receptor (beta chain) was captured in a study of T cells in Graves' hyperthyroidism and ophthalmopathy. Overall study findings and caveats: Clonotypes that were expanded in thyroid above 0.001 mostly appeared in blood too.

Patients showing uncontrolled infection, other autoimmune disease, pregnancy or lactation were ineligible. Germline values: CDR1 SGHTA, CDR2 FQGNSA. Trimming shortened V by 4 bases and J by 3 bases, and 13 bases separated the two germline ends. The CDR3 consists of 14 residues. TCR beta CDR3 regions were amplified from RNA. During a first-round RT-PCR of the TCR CDR3, the HTBI primer set was used. TCRdb passed the multiplex PCR reads through MiXCR, listing each CDR3 protein once. This table holds under 650,000 distinct CDR3 sequences, roughly 15% found once. This clonotype was counted at least ten times. The antigen is unknown.

This sequence joins TRBV7-2 and TRBJ2-7; no reliable D call. The origin of this receptor is a woman in her twenties or thirties with Graves' hyperthyroidism. The sample was blood. The CDR3 spells CASSSSPTHYEQYF. CDR3 coding DNA: TGTGCCAGCAGCTCAAGTCCAACACACTACGAGCAGTACTTC.